Here is one TCR beta chain with its context. Profiling relied on immunoSEQ multiplex PCR, and the TCRdb table lists in-frame clones only, not all of them. Of some 450,000 clones listed, 70% to 90% are singletons. These data come from a study of blood T cell repertoires in COVID-19. Study-level information: Nucleic acid was either cDNA or gDNA, and it came from T cells, B-cell-depleted T cells, or PBMCs.

This CDR3 region has 14 residues. Germline loops: CDR1 SGHVS, CDR2 FQNEAQ. The V and J ends lost 3 bases and 9 bases respectively, with 15 bases between them. The chain employs TRBV7-8 and TRBJ1-5; no clear D gene. Specimen: peripheral blood. This sequence was found in a woman aged 50 to 60 with COVID-19, enrolled during active disease. The CDR3 region has the DNA TGTGCCAGCAGCTTTAGAGGGAGTCTTTGGCCCCAGCATTTT. This translates into CASSFRGSLWPQHF.